This T cell receptor (beta chain) was sequenced during a study of blood T cell repertoires in COVID-19. Background on the study: The analysed material was cDNA or gDNA that came from T cells, B-cell-depleted T cells, or PBMCs.

Patients from Seattle were sampled longitudinally, starting during active infection. This clone showed up just a few times. Methods used by the authors: For nucleated cells, counts were estimated from reference gene primer amplification. Generated by immunoSEQ multiplex PCR, the TCRdb table keeps only in-frame clones and is missing some. That table gives V, J and clone size, and the DNA gave D and trimming. The sample lists fewer than 80,000 clones; approximately 78% were seen once. Germline CDR1 is MDHEN and CDR2 is SYDVKM. CDR3 length: 13 residues. Losses at the gene ends were 8 bases for V and 6 bases for J; bases not matched to a gene: 8.

The sequence was collected from a man aged 60 to 75 with COVID-19, enrolled during active disease. The rearrangement uses TRBV28 and TRBJ2-5; TRBD1 agrees at 8 bases. Sequenced: peripheral blood. The CDR3 nucleotides read TGTGCCAGCGATGGACAGGGTGTACAGACCCAGTACTTC. Amino acids: CASDGQGVQTQYF.